This entry features one T cell receptor (beta chain) sequence. This sample is part of a study of blood T cell repertoires in COVID-19. The length of the CDR3 is 15 residues. CDR1 and CDR2 from the germline V gene are KGHSH and LQKENI. The V gene end was trimmed by 1 base and the J gene end by 3 bases; junction bases not matched to a gene: 6. Sequenced by immunoSEQ multiplex PCR; TCRdb stores in-frame clones only, minus some. The table includes some 170,000 clones, roughly 90% detected once. Material for sequencing was peripheral blood. The receptor comes from a woman in her forties or fifties with acute or convalescent COVID-19. The rearrangement uses TRBV18 and TRBJ2-7, with 7 bases that match TRBD1. Here the CDR3 reads CASSPQAAGGYEQYF. CDR3 DNA: TGTGCCAGCTCACCACAGGCGGCAGGGGGCTACGAGCAGTACTTC.